These 27 T cell receptor beta chains share one sample of origin, sequenced in a study of blood T cell repertoires in COVID-19. Sequencing used immunoSEQ multiplex PCR; TCRdb keeps in-frame clones, though not all of them. The sample lists roughly 200,000 clones, roughly 84% occurring once. The sample taken for sequencing was peripheral blood. The receptors were sampled from a man aged 35-49 years with acute or convalescent COVID-19.

This clone was observed once. The rearrangement joins TRBV6-6 to TRBJ1-4; 7 nucleotides align to TRBD1. After removal of 10 bases from V and 8 bases from J, the junction contained 4 bases not matched to a gene. Germline loops: CDR1 MNHNY, CDR2 SVGAGI (reference sequence). The CDR3 is 11 amino acids. The chain's CDR3 is CATGTDEKLFF. The DNA for the CDR3 is TGTGCCACCGGGACAGACGAAAAACTGTTTTTT.

The V gene is TRBV10-1, the J gene TRBJ2-4; tentatively, D is TRBD2 (6 bases). This CDR3 region has 16 residues. Germline V gives CDR1 WNHNN, CDR2 SYGVQD (reference sequence). V was clipped by 0 bases and J by 4 bases, with 13 bases between them. The CDR3 DNA reads TGCGCCAGCAGTGAGTCCGCCGGGGGAGATAAAAACATTCAGTACTTC. Protein sequence: CASSESAGGDKNIQYF.

This clone was recorded a few times. V gene TRBV18 combines with J gene TRBJ1-1; 9 nucleotides line up with TRBD1. V gave up 6 bases and J gave up 10 bases; unmatched junction bases: 12. The germline V gene has CDR1 KGHSH and CDR2 LQKENI. This CDR3 spans 14 amino acids. Here the CDR3 DNA reads TGTGCCAGCTCGCCCAAGGGGGACAGGGATGGAGCTTTCTTT. It translates to CASSPKGDRDGAFF.

V gene TRBV19 combines with J gene TRBJ1-3; TRBD1 matches at 7 bases. Germline trimming cut 5 bases from V and 0 bases from J; bases unmatched to any gene: 13. CDR3 length: 18 amino acids. Per germline, CDR1 LNHDA and CDR2 SQIVND (reference sequence). The CDR3 loop is CASSPLNRGLSSGNTIYF. CDR3 bases: TGTGCCAGTAGTCCTCTGAACAGGGGCCTTAGCTCTGGAAACACCATATATTTT.

The genes are TRBV10-3 and TRBJ2-6; 9 nucleotides line up with TRBD2. Germline V gives CDR1 ENHRY, CDR2 SYGVKD. V lost 0 bases, J lost 4 bases, and 7 bases stayed unmatched. The CDR3 covers 18 residues. The chain's CDR3 is CAISESGSGSSGANVLTF. In DNA, the CDR3 is TGTGCCATCAGTGAGTCGGGTAGCGGGAGCTCCGGGGCCAACGTCCTGACTTTC.

The chain couples TRBV7-9 to TRBJ1-1; TRBD1 aligns across 8 bases. Germline CDR1 and CDR2: SEHNR and FQNEAQ (reference sequence). The V gene end was trimmed by 5 bases and the J gene end by 3 bases; junction bases not matched to a gene: 8. The CDR3 spans 15 residues. The CDR3 loop reads CASSPKGQGHTEAFF. The CDR3 DNA follows: TGTGCCAGCAGCCCAAAAGGACAGGGACACACTGAAGCTTTCTTT.

The rearrangement joins TRBV15 to TRBJ2-3; 9 nucleotides line up with TRBD1. The CDR3 length is 20 residues. J gave up 4 bases and V 3 bases, and 20 bases lay outside the gene matches. Germline values: CDR1 LNHNV, CDR2 YYDKDF (reference sequence). The chain's CDR3 is CATSRGLDRGFLEGPDTQYF. CDR3 bases: TGTGCCACCAGCAGGGGTTTGGACAGGGGATTCCTCGAAGGTCCAGATACGCAGTATTTT.

The chain links TRBV7-9 to TRBJ2-5, with D uncertain. Germline loops: CDR1 SEHNR, CDR2 FQNEAQ (reference sequence). The CDR3 extends over 13 amino acids. The V end lost 6 bases, the J end lost 1 base, and 9 bases lay between the germline ends. The CDR3 loop is CASSFQAQETQYF. CDR3 nucleotide sequence: TGTGCCAGCAGTTTTCAGGCCCAAGAGACCCAGTACTTC.

CDR3 sequence: CASSPPSGRYRLGEQFF. The CDR3 nucleotides read TGTGCCAGTAGTCCGCCTAGCGGGAGGTATCGTCTGGGTGAGCAGTTCTTC. V is TRBV19 and J is TRBJ2-1; 11 nucleotides align to TRBD2. Germline V lookup: CDR1 LNHDA, CDR2 SQIVND (reference sequence). The CDR3 loop spans 17 amino acids. Losses at the gene ends were 5 bases for V and 9 bases for J; bases not matched to a gene: 15.

Written as DNA, the CDR3 is TGTGCCAGCAGCTCCCAAGAGGACAGGGGTATTACGCAGTATTTT. Translation gives CASSSQEDRGITQYF. The chain links TRBV2 to TRBJ2-3, with TRBD1 matching over 9 bases. The trim removed 6 bases at V and 8 bases at J, leaving 12 bases unmatched. CDR1 is SNHLY, CDR2 FYNNEI, per germline. The CDR3 totals 15 residues.

This chain connects TRBV7-2 to TRBJ2-4, with 11 bases that match TRBD1. The CDR3 runs 16 residues. After removal of 1 base from V and 7 bases from J, the junction contained 6 bases not matched to a gene. CDR1 and CDR2 from the germline V gene are SGHTA and FQGNSA. CDR3 protein: CASSLGVGQGANIQYF. The DNA of the CDR3 is TGTGCCAGCAGCTTAGGGGTAGGACAGGGGGCTAACATTCAGTACTTC.

This chain links TRBV5-1 with TRBJ1-2, with D hard to call. CDR1 is SGHRS, CDR2 YFSETQ, per germline. This CDR3 contains 14 residues. The V end was cut by 4 bases, the J end by 0 bases, with 10 bases between. The CDR3 nucleotides are TGCGCCAGCAGCCTGGTGTTCGCTAACTATGGCTACACCTTC. Translating it yields CASSLVFANYGYTF.

J is TRBJ1-3 and V is TRBV9, with D tentatively TRBD1 (6 bases). Germline CDR1 reads SGDLS; CDR2 reads YYNGEE. V lost 4 bases and J 0 bases, leaving 11 bases between the germline ends. The CDR3 is 15 amino acids. The CDR3 coding sequence is TGTGCCAGCAGCTCAGAGGGGGTCTCTGGAAACACCATATATTTT. Amino acids: CASSSEGVSGNTIYF.

The rearrangement links TRBV6-2 or TRBV6-3 to TRBJ1-1, with TRBD1 identical over 7 bases. Trimming removed 5 bases from V and 1 base from J; junction bases left unmatched: 7. This CDR3 is built from 15 residues. Germline-derived CDR1 and CDR2 are MNHEY and SVGEGT. The CDR3 sequence is CASSTRDRQNTEAFF. The DNA for the CDR3 is TGTGCCAGCAGTACCCGGGACAGACAGAACACTGAAGCTTTCTTT.

This chain links TRBV10-1 with TRBJ2-1; tentatively, D is TRBD2 (5 bases). Per germline, CDR1 WNHNN and CDR2 SYGVQD (reference sequence). This CDR3 is built from 12 residues. The V and J ends lost 10 bases and 8 bases respectively, with 15 bases between them. DNA of the CDR3: TGCGCCACCTCCCTGAGGGTTTATGAGCAGTTCTTC. Amino acid sequence: CATSLRVYEQFF.

The chain links TRBV6-6 to TRBJ2-1; D ambiguous. The CDR3 loop spans 11 amino acids. V was pared by 5 bases and J by 10 bases, with 9 bases between. Looked up from germline, CDR1 is MNHNY and CDR2 is SVGAGI (reference sequence). The CDR3 spells CASSLNTEQFF. CDR3 sequence (DNA): TGTGCCAGCAGTCTTAACACCGAGCAGTTCTTC.

The V and J genes are TRBV5-1 and TRBJ2-7; TRBD1 aligns across 8 bases. The CDR3 runs to 14 residues. V trimming: 0 bases; J trimming: 5 bases; junction bases outside the gene matches: 4. Per the germline V gene, CDR1 is SGHRS and CDR2 is YFSETQ. The DNA of the CDR3 is TGCGCCAGCAGCTTGGGGACAGGGTTGGACGAGCAGTACTTC. Translating it yields CASSLGTGLDEQYF.

This clone has only a few counts. The sample carries other DNA sequences with the same CDR3. The chain carries TRBV3-1 (or the pseudogene TRBV3-2) and TRBJ1-3; TRBD1 might be the D (5 bases). From germline, CDR1 is LGHDT and CDR2 YNNKEL (reference sequence). The V end was cut by 1 base, the J end by 2 bases, with 6 bases between. The CDR3 runs 14 residues. In DNA, the CDR3 is TGTGCCAGCAGCCAAGGGGGCACTGGAAACACCATATATTTT. It codes for CASSQGGTGNTIYF.

This clone has just a few counts. CDR3 loop: CASSEAGRAIVDTQYF. The CDR3 DNA reads TGTGCCAGCAGTGAAGCCGGGAGGGCCATTGTAGATACGCAGTATTTT. The gene calls are TRBV2 and TRBJ2-3, with 8 positions matching TRBD2. Germline V lookup: CDR1 SNHLY, CDR2 FYNNEI. This CDR3 comprises 16 residues. After removal of 0 bases from V and 5 bases from J, the junction contained 7 bases not matched to a gene.

The table lists this clone with a few counts. V usage is TRBV6-5 and J usage is TRBJ2-7, with 7 bases matching TRBD2. In germline, CDR1 is MNHEY, CDR2 SVGAGI. This CDR3 comprises 13 residues. V dropped 3 bases and J dropped 6; count of bases not matched to a gene: 5. The CDR3 coding sequence is TGTGCCAGCAGTTATGGGCGGGAGTTCGAGCAGTACTTC. It codes for CASSYGREFEQYF.

The gene calls are TRBV5-1 and TRBJ2-5; the match to TRBD2 covers 10 bases. Germline trimming cut 0 bases from V and 2 bases from J; bases unmatched to any gene: 10. Germline loops: CDR1 SGHRS, CDR2 YFSETQ. This CDR3 contains 18 residues. For the CDR3, the DNA is TGCGCCAGCAGCTTGGAGGGAAGACTAGCGGGTAATCAAGAGACCCAGTACTTC. Translating it yields CASSLEGRLAGNQETQYF.

The rearrangement uses TRBV7-8 and TRBJ2-2, with D possibly matching TRBD1 (6 bases). V lost 4 bases and J lost 0, with 9 bases in between. This CDR3 spans 15 amino acids. Germline CDR1 and CDR2: SGHVS and FQNEAQ. CDR3: CASSWTAANTGELFF. For the CDR3, the DNA is TGTGCCAGCAGCTGGACAGCGGCGAACACCGGGGAGCTGTTTTTT.

The genes are TRBV11-2 and TRBJ1-5; D ambiguous. The V gene lost 6 bases and the J gene lost 0 bases, with 6 bases spanning the gap. Germline CDR1 and CDR2: SGHAT and FQNNGV. This CDR3 region has 13 residues. In nucleotides, the CDR3 is TGTGCCAGCAGTCCCTATAGCAATCAGCCCCAGCATTTT. It translates to CASSPYSNQPQHF.

The gene calls are TRBV12-3 or TRBV12-4 and TRBJ1-1; TRBD1 aligns across 7 bases. CDR3 length: 13 amino acids. V shed 5 bases, J shed 12 bases, and the junction held 12 bases outside the gene matches. This CDR3 reads CASSKGQVYRPFF. In DNA, the CDR3 is TGTGCCAGCAGTAAAGGACAGGTTTACCGCCCTTTCTTT.

The rearrangement uses TRBV6-5 and TRBJ1-2; 7 bases map to TRBD1. The V gene's germline CDR1 is MNHEY and CDR2 SVGAGI. The ends lost 5 bases at V and 1 base at J; junction bases unmatched: 4. The CDR3 has 14 amino acids. CDR3 amino acids: CASSTWDSNYGYTF. The CDR3 DNA is TGTGCCAGCAGTACCTGGGACAGTAACTATGGCTACACCTTC.

This chain connects TRBV6-1 to TRBJ2-3; weak D call: TRBD2 (6 bases). Per germline, CDR1 MNHNS and CDR2 SASEGT. V lost 1 base and J 3 bases, leaving 14 bases between the germline ends. The length of the CDR3 is 16 residues. DNA of the CDR3: TGTGCCAGCAGTGAAGGGCGGGACCACCAGACAGATACGCAGTATTTT. This sequence encodes CASSEGRDHQTDTQYF.

This clone appeared once. The chain links TRBV6-1 to TRBJ1-1, with D possibly TRBD1 on 5 matching bases. Germline V CDR1 and CDR2: MNHNS, SASEGT. Deletions cut 7 bases from V and 4 bases from J, with 16 bases between. This CDR3 has 14 residues. CDR3 nucleotide sequence: TGTGCCAGCAATAAACCCGGGGGGAGCACTGAAGCTTTCTTT. This encodes CASNKPGGSTEAFF.